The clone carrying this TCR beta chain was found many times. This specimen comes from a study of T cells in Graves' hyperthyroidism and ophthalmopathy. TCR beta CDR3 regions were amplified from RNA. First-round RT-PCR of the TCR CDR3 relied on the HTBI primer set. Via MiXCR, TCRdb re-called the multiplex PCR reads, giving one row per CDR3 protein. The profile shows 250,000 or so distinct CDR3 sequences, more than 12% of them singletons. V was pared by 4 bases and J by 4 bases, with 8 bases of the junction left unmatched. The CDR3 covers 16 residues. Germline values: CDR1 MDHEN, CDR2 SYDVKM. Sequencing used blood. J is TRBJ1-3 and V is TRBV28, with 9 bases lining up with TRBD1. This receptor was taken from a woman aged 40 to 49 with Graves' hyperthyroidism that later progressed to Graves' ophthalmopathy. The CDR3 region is CASSSSGTGFGNTIYF. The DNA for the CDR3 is TGTGCCAGCAGTTCTTCCGGGACAGGGTTCGGAAACACCATATATTTT.